This is a list of T cell receptor beta chains from one sample in a study of cytomegalovirus exposure and HLA in healthy donors. The method was immunoSEQ multiplex PCR; TCRdb's version includes in-frame clones alone and lacks a portion of them. This table holds 150,000 to 200,000 clones, roughly 79% found once. Specimen: PBMCs. All receptors come from a man between 25 and 39 years old in good health and CMV-seronegative. CDR3s include the opening cysteine and the closing phenylalanine or tryptophan. Fields, in order: clone size, D gene, V gene, J gene, CDR3 protein, CDR3 DNA. D genes are given only for firm matches. Rows may omit the clone size; those that give it use once, few, many or a size class.

NA,TRBD1,TRBV27,TRBJ2-7,CASSPRTGISYEQYF,TGTGCCAGCAGTCCAAGGACAGGGATATCCTACGAGCAGTACTTC
once,NA,TRBV11-1,TRBJ1-1,CASSLVFLGNTEAFF,TGTGCCAGCAGCCTTGTATTTCTAGGGAACACTGAAGCTTTCTTT
NA,TRBD2,TRBV11-2,TRBJ2-7,CASSLLPGLAGYEQYF,TGTGCCAGCAGCCTACTACCGGGACTAGCGGGCTACGAGCAGTACTTC
NA,NA,TRBV21-1,TRBJ1-1,CASSKVSRSQGMNTEAFF,TGTGCCAGCAGCAAAGTGTCCCGCTCCCAGGGCATGAACACTGAAGCTTTCTTT
NA,NA,TRBV11-2,TRBJ2-7,CASSLSVHEQYF,TGTGCCAGCAGCTTATCAGTGCACGAGCAGTACTTC
NA,TRBD1,TRBV27,TRBJ2-1,CASSLTRDRNYNEQFF,TGTGCCAGCAGTCTAACCCGGGACAGGAACTACAATGAGCAGTTCTTC
NA,TRBD1,TRBV28,TRBJ2-7,CASSSHLGQGSANEQYF,TGTGCCAGCAGTTCACACCTGGGACAGGGATCAGCGAACGAGCAGTACTTC
NA,NA,TRBV27,TRBJ1-2,CASRLTANYGYTF,TGTGCCAGCAGATTGACAGCCAACTATGGCTACACCTTC
NA,NA,TRBV7-9,TRBJ2-7,CASSFYSSLEQYF,TGTGCCAGCAGCTTTTATAGTTCCTTGGAGCAGTACTTC
NA,NA,TRBV30,TRBJ1-1,CACSTFMNTEAFF,TGTGCCTGCTCGACATTTATGAACACTGAAGCTTTCTTT
NA,TRBD2,TRBV19,TRBJ2-3,CASKREAKEDTQYF,TGTGCCAGTAAACGGGAGGCGAAGGAGGACACGCAGTATTTT
NA,TRBD1,TRBV7-9,TRBJ1-2,CASSLARGQAANYGYTF,TGTGCCAGCAGCTTAGCTAGGGGACAGGCAGCTAACTATGGCTACACCTTC
few,NA,TRBV7-3,TRBJ2-7,CASSLMGWERDEQYF,TGTGCCAGCAGCTTAATGGGGTGGGAGAGGGACGAGCAGTACTTC
few,NA,TRBV6-1,TRBJ2-7,CASSEGRLDSYEQYF,TGTGCCAGCAGTGAGGGCCGACTAGACTCCTACGAGCAGTACTTC
NA,NA,TRBV11-3,TRBJ2-7,CASSLGKQGEQYF,TGTGCCAGCAGCTTAGGGAAACAGGGCGAGCAGTACTTC
NA,TRBD1,TRBV10-1,TRBJ1-1,CASNENRGAEAFF,TGCGCCAGCAACGAAAACAGGGGAGCTGAAGCTTTCTTT
few,TRBD1,TRBV27,TRBJ2-3,CASRGTGADTQYF,TGTGCCAGCAGGGGTACAGGGGCAGATACGCAGTATTTT
once,TRBD1,TRBV29-1,TRBJ1-1,CSVETGQGANTEAFF,TGCAGCGTTGAGACCGGACAGGGGGCAAACACTGAAGCTTTCTTT
once,TRBD2,TRBV10-2,TRBJ2-7,CASVVTGTSGNYEQYF,TGCGCCAGCGTAGTCACCGGGACTAGCGGGAATTACGAGCAGTACTTC
NA,NA,TRBV6-1,TRBJ2-5,CASQDTVEETQYF,TGTGCCAGCCAAGACACGGTGGAAGAGACCCAGTACTTC
NA,TRBD2,TRBV27,TRBJ2-1,CASSSPGNSGRYEQFF,TGTGCCAGCAGTTCCCCAGGTAATAGCGGGAGATATGAGCAGTTCTTC
NA,NA,TRBV20-1,TRBJ2-7,CSARRGEQYF,TGCAGTGCTAGGAGGGGGGAGCAGTACTTC
NA,TRBD2,TRBV7-9,TRBJ2-3,CASTSSGLTDTQYF,TGTGCCAGCACCTCTAGCGGCCTCACAGATACGCAGTATTTT
NA,NA,TRBV28,TRBJ1-6,CASSSPVAMGSNIYNSPLHF,TGTGCCAGCAGTTCACCCGTGGCCATGGGGAGCAACATTTATAATTCACCCCTCCACTTT
NA,TRBD2,TRBV2,TRBJ2-4,CASGGEDQRSPKNIQYF,TGTGCCAGCGGGGGGGAGGACCAACGGAGTCCCAAAAACATTCAGTACTTC
NA,NA,TRBV6-1,TRBJ1-5,CASSAGQTYSNQPQHF,TGTGCCAGCAGTGCCGGACAGACTTATAGCAATCAGCCCCAGCATTTT
NA,NA,TRBV2,TRBJ2-3,CASRQTPSTDTQYF,TGTGCCAGCAGACAAACCCCTAGCACAGATACGCAGTATTTT
NA,TRBD1,TRBV30,TRBJ1-2,CAWSQTGLDGYTF,TGTGCCTGGAGTCAGACAGGGTTGGATGGCTACACCTTC
few,TRBD1,TRBV5-1,TRBJ1-1,CASSNPGQGTEAFF,TGCGCCAGCAGCAACCCGGGACAGGGCACTGAAGCTTTCTTT
NA,NA,TRBV4-1,TRBJ2-1,CASSQSSEQFF,TGCGCCAGCAGCCAATCTAGTGAGCAGTTCTTC
NA,NA,TRBV6-1,TRBJ2-3,CASSWAFDTQYF,TGTGCCAGCAGTTGGGCTTTTGATACGCAGTATTTT
few,NA,TRBV5-6,TRBJ1-2,CASSPARGFVYGYTF,TGTGCCAGCAGCCCGGCAAGGGGTTTTGTCTATGGCTACACCTTC
NA,NA,TRBV5-6,TRBJ1-1,CASSPGLGTVNTEAFF,TGTGCCAGCAGCCCGGGGTTGGGCACCGTGAACACTGAAGCTTTCTTT
NA,NA,TRBV19,TRBJ1-5,CASSIIQGGNQPQHF,TGTGCCAGTAGTATTATACAGGGAGGCAATCAGCCCCAGCATTTT
NA,NA,TRBV28,TRBJ1-5,CASSSPDNSNQPQHF,TGTGCCAGCAGTTCCCCCGACAATAGCAATCAGCCCCAGCATTTT
NA,NA,TRBV20-1,TRBJ2-5,CSARGGETQYF,TGCAGTGCTAGAGGGGGCGAGACCCAGTACTTC
NA,TRBD2,TRBV9,TRBJ2-7,CASSVEPSGTYEQYF,TGTGCCAGCAGCGTAGAGCCTAGCGGGACTTACGAGCAGTACTTC
NA,NA,TRBV11-2,TRBJ2-7,CASSLDGSSYEQYF,TGTGCCAGCAGCTTAGACGGGAGCTCCTACGAGCAGTACTTC
NA,TRBD1,TRBV25-1,TRBJ2-7,CASSELGFAGQGAREQYF,TGTGCCAGCAGTGAACTAGGATTTGCGGGACAGGGGGCTCGGGAGCAGTACTTC
NA,NA,TRBV6-5,TRBJ2-1,CASSYSTVYNEQFF,TGTGCCAGCAGTTACTCGACAGTTTACAATGAGCAGTTCTTC